This T cell receptor (beta chain) was found in a study of blood T cell repertoires in COVID-19. Looking at the study overall: Samples representing acute and convalescent COVID-19 were sourced from the United States, Italy and Spain. PBMCs, B-cell-depleted T cells, or T cells provided the cDNA or gDNA that made up the material.

This CDR3 has 14 amino acids. Per germline, CDR1 SQVTM and CDR2 ANQGSEA. Trimming took off 0 bases at V and 6 bases at J, with 12 bases between the two ends. Original methodology: Scientists estimated how many nucleated cells there were by amplifying reference gene primers. The repertoire was sequenced with immunoSEQ multiplex PCR; TCRdb's copy has only in-frame clones and lacks some. The V and J calls and clone size are taken from that table; D and trimming were inferred from the DNA. Here the sample spans 90,000 to 100,000 clones, approximately 84% being singletons. This clone was detected a few times.

Sequencing was performed on peripheral blood. This chain connects TRBV29-1 to TRBJ2-1; perhaps TRBD1 as D (6 bases). The receptor was isolated from a woman aged 60 to 75 with acute or convalescent COVID-19. The CDR3 coding sequence is TGCAGCGTTGAAGAACTACAGGGAAGCAATGAGCAGTTCTTC. Translating it yields CSVEELQGSNEQFF.